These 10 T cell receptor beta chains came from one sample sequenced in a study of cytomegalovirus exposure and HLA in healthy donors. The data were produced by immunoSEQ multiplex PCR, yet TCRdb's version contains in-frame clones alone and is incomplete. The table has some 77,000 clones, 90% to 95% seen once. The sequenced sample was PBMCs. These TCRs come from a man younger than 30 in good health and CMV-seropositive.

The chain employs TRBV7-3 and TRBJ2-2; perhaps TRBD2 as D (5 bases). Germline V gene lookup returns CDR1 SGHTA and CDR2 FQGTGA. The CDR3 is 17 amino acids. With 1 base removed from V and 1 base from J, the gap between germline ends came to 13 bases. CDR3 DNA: TGTGCCAGCAGCTTAAGGCCCTCCGAGGGGAACACCGGGGAGCTGTTTTTT. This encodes CASSLRPSEGNTGELFF.

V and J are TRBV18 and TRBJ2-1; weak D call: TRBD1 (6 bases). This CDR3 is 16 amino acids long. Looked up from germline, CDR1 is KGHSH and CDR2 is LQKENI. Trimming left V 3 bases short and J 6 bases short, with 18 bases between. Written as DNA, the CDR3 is TGTGCCAGCTCACCCCCGGGGACATCCCGCCCCAATGAGCAGTTCTTC. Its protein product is CASSPPGTSRPNEQFF. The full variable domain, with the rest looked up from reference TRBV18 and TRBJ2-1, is NAGVMQNPRHLVRRRGQEARLRCSPMKGHSHVYWYRQLPEEGLKFMVYLQKENIIDESGMPKERFSAEFPKEGPSILRIQQVVRGDSAAYFCASSPPGTSRPNEQFFGPGTRLTVL.

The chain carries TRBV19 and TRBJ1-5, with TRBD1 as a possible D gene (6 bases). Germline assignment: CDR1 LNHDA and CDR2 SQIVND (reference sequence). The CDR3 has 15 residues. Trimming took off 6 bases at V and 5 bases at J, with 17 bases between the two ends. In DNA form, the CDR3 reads TGTGCCAGTAGCCAGGGGACATCAATCCATCAGCCCCAGCATTTT. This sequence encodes CASSQGTSIHQPQHF.

The CDR3 loop is CASSFLVGQGETQYF. CDR3 in DNA: TGTGCCAGCAGTTTCTTAGTAGGGCAGGGTGAGACCCAGTACTTC. The chain couples TRBV28 to TRBJ2-5; possibly TRBD1 for D (5 bases). Germline values: CDR1 MDHEN, CDR2 SYDVKM. The CDR3 has 15 residues. The V end was cut by 3 bases, the J end by 5 bases, with 16 bases between. The whole variable domain, filled in from reference TRBV28 and TRBJ2-5, reads DVKVTQSSRYLVKRTGEKVFLECVQDMDHENMFWYRQDPGLGLRLIYFSYDVKMKEKGDIPEGYSVSREKKERFSLILESASTNQTSMYLCASSFLVGQGETQYFGPGTRLLVL.

The CDR3 bases are TGCAGCGTTGTGGGAAGTGGGAGGTCCTACGAGCAGTACTTC. Translation gives CSVVGSGRSYEQYF. The chain joins TRBV29-1 to TRBJ2-7; D might be TRBD2 (6 bases). Germline V gene data show CDR1 as SQVTM and CDR2 as ANQGSEA. Trimming cost V 4 bases and J 1 base, with 14 bases left between them. CDR3 length: 14 residues.

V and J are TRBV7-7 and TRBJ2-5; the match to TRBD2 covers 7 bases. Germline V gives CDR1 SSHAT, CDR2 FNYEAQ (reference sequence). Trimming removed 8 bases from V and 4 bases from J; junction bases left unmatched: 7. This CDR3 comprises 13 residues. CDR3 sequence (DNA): TGTGCCAGCTCGAGGGAGGGTCGAGAGACCCAGTACTTC. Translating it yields CASSREGRETQYF.

In nucleotides, the CDR3 is TGTGCCAGCAAACAGGGGTCCTCCTCTGGAAACACCATATATTTT. This translates into CASKQGSSSGNTIYF. J is TRBJ1-3 and V is TRBV2; 7 bases agree with TRBD1. V was pared by 7 bases and J by 0 bases, with 6 bases of the junction left unmatched. The CDR3 spans 15 residues. CDR1 and CDR2 (germline): SNHLY, FYNNEI.

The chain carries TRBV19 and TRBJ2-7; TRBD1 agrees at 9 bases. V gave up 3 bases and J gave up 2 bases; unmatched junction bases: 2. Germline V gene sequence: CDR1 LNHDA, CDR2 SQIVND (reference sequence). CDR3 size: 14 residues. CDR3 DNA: TGTGCCAGTAGTATCGGGACAGGGACCTACGAGCAGTACTTC. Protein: CASSIGTGTYEQYF.

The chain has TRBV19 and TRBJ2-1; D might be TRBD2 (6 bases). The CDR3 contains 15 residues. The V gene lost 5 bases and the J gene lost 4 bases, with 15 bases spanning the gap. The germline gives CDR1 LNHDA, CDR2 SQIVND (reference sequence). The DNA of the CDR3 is TGTGCCAGTAGTCTGAACGTAGCGGATTACAATGAGCAGTTCTTC. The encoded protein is CASSLNVADYNEQFF.

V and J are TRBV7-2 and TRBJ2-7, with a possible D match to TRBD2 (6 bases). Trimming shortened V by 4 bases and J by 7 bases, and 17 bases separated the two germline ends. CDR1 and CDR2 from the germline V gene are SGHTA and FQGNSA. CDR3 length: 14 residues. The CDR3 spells CASSSGSGVAEQYF. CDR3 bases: TGTGCCAGCAGCTCGGGTTCGGGGGTAGCGGAGCAGTACTTC.